These 13 T cell receptor beta chains were sequenced from one sample in a study of blood T cells in healthy people across ages. It was with a sample-barcoded 5' primer and a J-beta primer mix that a second PCR of about 6 to 12 cycles was run. TCRdb re-called the 5' RACE reads with MiXCR, one entry per CDR3 protein. The sample has some 920,000 distinct CDR3 sequences; roughly half are singletons. The specimen sequenced was blood. These receptors all come from a woman aged 55-69 years in good health.

This clonotype was observed a handful of times. The V call is TRBV6-5, the J call TRBJ2-7; D may be TRBD1 (5 bases). There are 15 residues in the CDR3. CDR1 is MNHEY, CDR2 SVGAGI, per germline. With 10 bases removed from V and 0 bases from J, the gap between germline ends came to 19 bases. This CDR3 reads CATTTLATASYEQYF. CDR3 in DNA: TGTGCCACCACCACCCTCGCGACAGCCTCCTACGAGCAGTACTTC.

The gene calls are TRBV10-3 and TRBJ1-2; D is unresolved. V was cut by 2 bases and J by 4 bases, with 8 bases left in between. Germline V CDR1 and CDR2: ENHRY, SYGVKD. This CDR3 is 13 amino acids long. The CDR3 region is CAISEGEGYGYTF. CDR3 sequence (DNA): TGTGCCATCAGTGAGGGGGAGGGCTATGGCTACACCTTC.

The J gene is TRBJ2-1, the V gene TRBV4-3, with D unresolved. V shed 8 bases and J shed 7 bases, with 9 bases lying between them. This CDR3 comprises 11 residues. Germline loops: CDR1 LGHNA, CDR2 YSLEER. The CDR3 is CASPNLNEQFF. CDR3 nucleotide sequence: TGCGCCAGCCCCAATTTGAATGAGCAGTTCTTC.

J is TRBJ2-7 and V is TRBV4-1, with 8 bases that match TRBD1. V lost 3 bases, J lost 6 bases, and 19 bases stayed unmatched. Germline V gives CDR1 MGHRA, CDR2 YSYEKL. The CDR3 has 18 residues. CDR3 nucleotides: TGCGCCAGCAGCCATGGGGGATTGGGCCGACAGGGGAGAGGCGAGCAGTACTTC. Its translation: CASSHGGLGRQGRGEQYF.

The J gene is TRBJ2-1, the V gene TRBV7-3; 12 bases match TRBD2. The CDR3 has 17 amino acids. V shed 8 bases and J 5 bases; nucleotides not matched to a gene: 13. The germline V gene encodes CDR1 SGHTA and CDR2 FQGTGA. For the CDR3, the DNA is TGTGCCAGCCAACGGACTAGCGGGAAAGCGGGAAACAATGAGCAGTTCTTC. Translation gives CASQRTSGKAGNNEQFF.

The chain links TRBV5-1 to TRBJ2-3; TRBD2 matches 10 bases. Trimming took 2 bases from V and 4 from J; bases not matched to a gene: 7. The CDR3 length is 16 residues. Germline V gives CDR1 SGHRS, CDR2 YFSETQ. CDR3 DNA sequence: TGCGCCAGCAGCTTTACAGCGGGAGGGCCATCAGATACGCAGTATTTT. Protein product: CASSFTAGGPSDTQYF.

This clonotype was detected only a few times. The chain recombines TRBV10-3 with TRBJ2-3; D is possibly TRBD2 (6 bases). Trimming removed 2 bases at V and 3 bases at J, with 9 bases between. This CDR3 comprises 14 residues. The germline gives CDR1 ENHRY, CDR2 SYGVKD. DNA of the CDR3: TGTGCCATCAGTGAGACGGGACTTACAGATACGCAGTATTTT. Translated, it gives CAISETGLTDTQYF.

The chain has TRBV7-9 and TRBJ1-2; D is undetermined. The CDR3 is 14 amino acids. V was clipped by 6 bases and J by 4 bases, with 15 bases between them. CDR1 and CDR2 (germline): SEHNR, FQNEAQ (reference sequence). CDR3 residues: CASSALLVGYGYTF. CDR3 in DNA: TGTGCCAGCAGTGCCCTCCTCGTGGGCTATGGCTACACCTTC. Drawing the rest from reference TRBV7-9 and TRBJ1-2, the complete variable domain is DTGVSQNPRHKITKRGQNVTFRCDPISEHNRLYWYRQTLGQGPEFLTYFQNEAQLEKSRLLSDRFSAERPKGSFSTLEIQRTEQGDSAMYLCASSALLVGYGYTFGSGTRLTVV.

This chain joins TRBV29-1 and TRBJ2-1; unclear D gene. The CDR3 spans 13 residues. V lost 3 bases and J 0 bases, leaving 6 bases between the germline ends. Germline-derived CDR1 and CDR2 are SQVTM and ANQGSEA. The CDR3 region is CSVDRNSYNEQFF. The CDR3 DNA reads as TGCAGCGTTGACAGGAACTCCTACAATGAGCAGTTCTTC.

The rearrangement uses TRBV20-1 and TRBJ2-5; D might be TRBD1 or TRBD2, each matching 7 bases. The V end was cut by 4 bases, the J end by 4 bases, with 16 bases between. Germline CDR1 DFQATT, CDR2 SNEGSKA (reference sequence). The CDR3 spans 14 residues. CDR3: CSATSPGGVETQYF. CDR3 nucleotide sequence: TGCAGTGCTACCTCACCAGGGGGGGTAGAGACCCAGTACTTC.

In this sample, this clonotype turned up a few times. V gene TRBV6-6 combines with J gene TRBJ2-7; D perhaps matches TRBD1 (6 bases). This CDR3 spans 14 amino acids. CDR1 is MNHNY and CDR2 is SVGAGI in the germline V gene (reference sequence). With 6 bases removed from V and 0 bases from J, the gap between germline ends came to 12 bases. The DNA for the CDR3 is TGTGCCAGCAGGGAACAGGGTAGCTCCTACGAGCAGTACTTC. It encodes CASREQGSSYEQYF.

The J gene is TRBJ2-3, the V gene TRBV7-2; 7 nucleotides match TRBD2. The germline gives CDR1 SGHTA, CDR2 FQGNSA. Trimming took 1 base from V and 5 from J; bases not matched to a gene: 3. CDR3 size: 14 residues. In DNA, the CDR3 is TGTGCCAGCAGCTTAGGAGGGAGGGTAGATACGCAGTATTTT. It translates to CASSLGGRVDTQYF.

The chain recombines TRBV12-3 or TRBV12-4 with TRBJ2-1; TRBD2 agrees at 7 bases. With the DNA end fitting TRBJ2-7 better, the J assignment may be wrong. CDR3 length equals 14 residues. The CDR3 loop is CASSLPLAWDEQYF. DNA for the CDR3: TGTGCCAGCAGTTTACCACTAGCGTGGGACGAGCAGTACTTC.